This TCR beta chain was recorded in a study of blood T cell repertoires in COVID-19. The CDR3 contains 16 residues. The J segment lost 9 bases and the V segment lost 2 bases, leaving 12 bases of the junction unmatched. Germline values: CDR1 SEHNR, CDR2 FQNEAQ (reference sequence). The method was immunoSEQ multiplex PCR; TCRdb's version includes in-frame clones alone and lacks a portion of them. The table has about 250,000 clones, 70% to 90% seen once. A single count supports this clone. The chain recombines TRBV7-9 with TRBJ2-1; 8 bases align to TRBD2. The sequenced sample was peripheral blood. The TCR comes from a woman in her 30s with acute or convalescent COVID-19. CDR3 coding DNA: TGTGCCAGCAGCTTACCCAGCGGGAGTAGTCGGAGTGAGCAGTTCTTC. It yields the protein CASSLPSGSSRSEQFF.